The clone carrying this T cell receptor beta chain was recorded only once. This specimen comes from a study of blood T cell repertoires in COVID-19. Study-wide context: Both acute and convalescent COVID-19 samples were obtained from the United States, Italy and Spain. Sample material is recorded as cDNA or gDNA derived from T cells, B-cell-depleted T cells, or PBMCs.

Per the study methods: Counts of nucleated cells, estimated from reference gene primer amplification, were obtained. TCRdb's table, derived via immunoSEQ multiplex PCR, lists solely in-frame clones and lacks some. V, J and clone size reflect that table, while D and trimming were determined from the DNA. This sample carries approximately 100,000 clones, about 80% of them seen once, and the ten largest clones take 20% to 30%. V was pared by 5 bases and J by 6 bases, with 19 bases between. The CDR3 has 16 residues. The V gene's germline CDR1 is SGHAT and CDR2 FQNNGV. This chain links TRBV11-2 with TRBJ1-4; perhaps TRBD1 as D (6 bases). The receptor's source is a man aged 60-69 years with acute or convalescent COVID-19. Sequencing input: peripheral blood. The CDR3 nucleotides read TGTGCCAGCAGCCCGGGATTCCACAGGGTAGATGAAAAACTGTTTTTT. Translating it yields CASSPGFHRVDEKLFF.